The rows below give T cell receptor beta chains drawn from one sample of a study of shared clonotypes between healthy human individuals. TCRdb keeps only in-frame clones here, not all; method: immunoSEQ multiplex PCR. This table holds more than 2,000,000 clones, about 92% found once. Specimen: naive CD4+ T cells sorted from blood. The receptor set was obtained from a man younger than 35 in good health. CDR3s include the opening cysteine and the closing phenylalanine or tryptophan. The D gene is left open where the match is weak. Some rows have no size entry. The others give once, few or many, or a class for an expanded clone.

>.|TRBJ1-1|TRBV12-5|.
TGTGCTAGTGGTTTCGGGCTGGGGAGCACTGAAGCTTTCTTT
CASGFGLGSTEAFF
>.|TRBJ2-3|TRBV5-8|.
TGTGCCAGCAGCCATGCGGGGTGGTACAGGAGCACAGATACGCAGTATTTT
CASSHAGWYRSTDTQYF
>TRBD1|TRBJ1-4|TRBV28|once
TGTGCCAGCAGTACCGGGACAGCACTTAATGAAAAACTGTTTTTT
CASSTGTALNEKLFF
>TRBD1|TRBJ1-6|TRBV6-6|.
TGTGCCAGCAGTTACAGGGGACAGGGGGGTAATTCACCCCTCCACTTT
CASSYRGQGGNSPLHF
>.|TRBJ2-5|TRBV2|.
TGTGCCAGCAGTGTGGGGGTCGAGACCCAGTACTTC
CASSVGVETQYF
>.|TRBJ2-2|TRBV6-5|once
TGTGCCAGCGGCCGGGGAACCGGGGAGCTGTTTTTT
CASGRGTGELFF
>TRBD1|TRBJ1-1|TRBV4-2|.
TGTGCCAGCAGCCGAACCACGGGACAGGTGCCGAACACTGAAGCTTTCTTT
CASSRTTGQVPNTEAFF
>TRBD1|TRBJ1-5|TRBV18|.
TGTGCCAGCTCACCAGGACAGGCAGAGAATCAGCCCCAGCATTTT
CASSPGQAENQPQHF
>.|TRBJ1-1|TRBV11-2|.
TGTGCCAGCAGCCAGGGACGAGGGCAGGAAGCTTTCTTT
CASSQGRGQEAFF
>TRBD2|TRBJ2-7|TRBV5-1|.
TGCGCCAGCAGCCTTTCGGGGGGCTCCTACGAGCAGTACTTC
CASSLSGGSYEQYF
>.|TRBJ1-2|TRBV6-5|.
TGTGCCAGCAGTTACTCGTCAGGGGCGGGCTATGGCTACACCTTC
CASSYSSGAGYGYTF
>.|TRBJ1-6|TRBV6-1|.
TGTGCCAGCAGCAACGGGGGCTCCTATAATTCACCCCTCCACTTT
CASSNGGSYNSPLHF
>.|TRBJ1-3|TRBV5-1|.
TGCGCCAGCAGCGTAGAAGGGGCCTGGGGAAACACCATATATTTT
CASSVEGAWGNTIYF
>.|TRBJ1-2|TRBV6-5|.
TGTGCCAGCAGTTCTGGGGGATTAGGCTACACCTTC
CASSSGGLGYTF
>.|TRBJ1-2|TRBV6-1|.
TGTGCCAGCAGTGAGGGGGGTTACACCTTC
CASSEGGYTF
>TRBD1|TRBJ2-7|TRBV7-9|.
TGTGCCAGCAGCTTAGCGTCGGGACAGGGGGACGAGCAGTACTTC
CASSLASGQGDEQYF
>TRBD2|TRBJ2-5|TRBV4-2|.
TGTGCCAGCAGCCAGGGCCGGGGGGGCGGAGAGACCCAGTACTTC
CASSQGRGGGETQYF
>.|TRBJ2-7|TRBV25-1|.
TGTGCCAGCAGTGCTTCCGGGACTTTCTACGAGCAGTACTTC
CASSASGTFYEQYF
>.|TRBJ2-3|TRBV14|.
TGTGCCAGCAGGGGCCAAGGTACCACAGATACGCAGTATTTT
CASRGQGTTDTQYF
>.|TRBJ2-5|TRBV30|.
TGTGCCTGGAACGCGGGGGAGACCCAGTACTTC
CAWNAGETQYF
>.|TRBJ1-2|TRBV6-1|.
TGTGCCAGCAGGCCCGAACAGGGTCACTATGGCTACACCTTC
CASRPEQGHYGYTF
>.|TRBJ1-1|TRBV19|.
TGTGCCAGTAGTATAGTTCCCGGCCGGAGATCAGGGATGAACACTGAAGCTTTCTTT
CASSIVPGRRSGMNTEAFF
>.|TRBJ1-4|TRBV6-5|once
TGTGCCAGCAGCCTCCATAGGGGAACTAATGAAAAACTGTTTTTT
CASSLHRGTNEKLFF
>.|TRBJ1-2|TRBV28|.
TGTGCCAGCAGTCCCCTTGGGGCCTATGGCTACACCTTC
CASSPLGAYGYTF
>.|TRBJ2-1|TRBV5-4|.
TGTGCCAGCAGCTGGCGGGATAAAGGGCGCTACAATGAGCAGTTCTTC
CASSWRDKGRYNEQFF
>.|TRBJ2-3|TRBV5-6|.
TGTGCCAGCAGCTTGTTGGGGGGCCTCACAGATACGCAGTATTTT
CASSLLGGLTDTQYF
>TRBD2|TRBJ2-7|TRBV28|.
TGTGCCAGCAGTTTGGCTAGCGGGGGGGGAAGGTCGGGATACGAGCAGTACTTC
CASSLASGGGRSGYEQYF
>.|TRBJ2-7|TRBV7-8|.
TGTGCCAGCAGCCCTCGGCTGGGGGCCTACGAGCAGTACTTC
CASSPRLGAYEQYF
>.|TRBJ2-2|TRBV15|.
TGTGCCACCAGCGTGAAAACCGGGGAGCTGTTTTTT
CATSVKTGELFF
>.|TRBJ1-5|TRBV19|.
TGTGCCAGTAGTACGACAGCTAGCAATCAGCCCCAGCATTTT
CASSTTASNQPQHF
>.|TRBJ2-3|TRBV7-6|.
TGTGCCAGCAGCTCTACAGATACGCAGTATTTT
CASSSTDTQYF
>TRBD1|TRBJ2-1|TRBV15|once
TGTGCCACCAGCAGAGATAGGCAGGGGGCCGATGAGCAGTTCTTC
CATSRDRQGADEQFF
>TRBD2|TRBJ2-3|TRBV2|.
TGTGCCAGCAATGGACTAGCGGGGGCTAGCACAGATACGCAGTATTTT
CASNGLAGASTDTQYF
>TRBD1|TRBJ1-5|TRBV30|.
TGTGCCTGGAGATCCACCGGGACAGGATATCAGCCCCAGCATTTT
CAWRSTGTGYQPQHF
>TRBD1|TRBJ2-5|TRBV5-1|once
TGCGCCAGCGGACAGGAGAACCAAGAGACCCAGTACTTC
CASGQENQETQYF
>.|TRBJ1-1|TRBV5-4|few
TGTGCCAGCAGCGTAGGGGGATTGAACACTGAAGCTTTCTTT
CASSVGGLNTEAFF
>.|TRBJ2-4|TRBV5-4|.
TGTGCCAGCAGCCACCTTGGGCTAGCCGAAAACATTCAGTACTTC
CASSHLGLAENIQYF
>TRBD2|TRBJ2-1|TRBV28|.
TGTGCCAGCAGGAATAGCGGGCCGGGGGACAATGAGCAGTTCTTC
CASRNSGPGDNEQFF
>.|TRBJ2-7|TRBV5-1|.
TGCGCCAGCAGCATGCTTAGTTCCTCCTACGAGCAGTACTTC
CASSMLSSSYEQYF
>.|TRBJ1-4|TRBV6-5|.
TGTGCCAGTGGTTTCGGGATAGGCGAAAAACTGTTTTTT
CASGFGIGEKLFF
>.|TRBJ2-5|TRBV5-4|.
TGTGCCAGCAGCCCCGGTGGGCAAGAGACCCAGTACTTC
CASSPGGQETQYF
>.|TRBJ1-2|TRBV7-8|once
TGTGCCAGCAGCTTAGGGGGGTTTGGCTACACCTTC
CASSLGGFGYTF
>.|TRBJ1-1|TRBV30|.
TGTGCCTGCCTCAAAGGGAGCTCGGAAGCTTTCTTT
CACLKGSSEAFF
>.|TRBJ1-1|TRBV30|.
TGTGCCTGGAGTGTAAGGTTGAGGCAAACTGAAGCTTTCTTT
CAWSVRLRQTEAFF
>.|TRBJ2-5|TRBV27|.
TGTGCCAGCAGCCCACCGACAGGCTTCGGGGAGACCCAGTACTTC
CASSPPTGFGETQYF
>TRBD1|TRBJ1-4|TRBV4-1|once
TGCGCCAGCAGCCAAGATCGGACAGGTCTTGATGAAAAACTGTTTTTT
CASSQDRTGLDEKLFF
>TRBD2|TRBJ2-3|TRBV28|.
TGTGCCAGCAGTCCACGACTAGCGGGGCCTACAGATACGCAGTATTTT
CASSPRLAGPTDTQYF
>.|TRBJ1-2|TRBV28|.
TGTGCCAGCAGTTTACCCCAGGACCTAGGTTCCGGCTACACCTTC
CASSLPQDLGSGYTF
>.|TRBJ1-1|TRBV5-6|.
TGTGCCAGCAGCCGGGGGGCTCCGAACACTGAAGCTTTCTTT
CASSRGAPNTEAFF